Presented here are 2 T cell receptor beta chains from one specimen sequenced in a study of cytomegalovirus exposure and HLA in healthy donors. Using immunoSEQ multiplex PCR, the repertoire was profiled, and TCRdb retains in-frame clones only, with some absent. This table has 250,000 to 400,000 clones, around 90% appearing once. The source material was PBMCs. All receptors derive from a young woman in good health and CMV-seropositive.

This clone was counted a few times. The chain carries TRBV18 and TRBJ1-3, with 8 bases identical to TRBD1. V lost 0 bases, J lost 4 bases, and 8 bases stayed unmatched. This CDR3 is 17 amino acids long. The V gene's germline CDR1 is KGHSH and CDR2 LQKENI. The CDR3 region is CASSPPFGQGPGNTIYF. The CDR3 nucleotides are TGTGCCAGCTCACCACCGTTCGGACAGGGTCCCGGAAACACCATATATTTT.

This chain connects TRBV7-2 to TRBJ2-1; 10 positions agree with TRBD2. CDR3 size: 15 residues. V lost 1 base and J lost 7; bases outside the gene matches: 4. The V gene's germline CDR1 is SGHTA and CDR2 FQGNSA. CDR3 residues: CASSLELAGANEQFF. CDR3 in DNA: TGTGCCAGCAGCTTAGAGCTAGCGGGGGCGAATGAGCAGTTCTTC.